This T cell receptor (beta chain) was recorded in a study of shared clonotypes between healthy human individuals. Study-wide background: A donor's plate count was three for CD4 naive and three for CD4 memory; CD8 naive had two and CD8 memory one.

For this clone: The antigen is not known.

Looked up from germline, CDR1 is MDHEN and CDR2 is SYDVKM. The CDR3 spans 14 residues. The V and J ends lost 6 bases and 1 base respectively, with 10 bases between them. The study separated CD4+ cells into CD45RA+ naive and CD45RA-negative memory subsets. Replicate sorted-subset PCRs were loaded with 150 to 200 ng DNA, 30,000 or so T cell genomes. Some clones are missing from TCRdb's copy, which holds only in-frame ones; the method was immunoSEQ multiplex PCR. The data hold 600,000 to 750,000 clones, with about two thirds observed a single time. Findings of the study overall: Naive subsets tended to show greater estimated richness than memory subsets.

Specimen: memory CD4+ T cells sorted from blood. Described subset: CD45RA-negative fraction. The sequence was collected from a woman aged 25 to 39 in good health. The V and J genes are TRBV28 and TRBJ1-5, with D perhaps TRBD1 (6 bases). As DNA, the CDR3 is TGTGCCAGCAGGGAAACAGGGAGCAATCAGCCCCAGCATTTT. This gives the protein CASRETGSNQPQHF.